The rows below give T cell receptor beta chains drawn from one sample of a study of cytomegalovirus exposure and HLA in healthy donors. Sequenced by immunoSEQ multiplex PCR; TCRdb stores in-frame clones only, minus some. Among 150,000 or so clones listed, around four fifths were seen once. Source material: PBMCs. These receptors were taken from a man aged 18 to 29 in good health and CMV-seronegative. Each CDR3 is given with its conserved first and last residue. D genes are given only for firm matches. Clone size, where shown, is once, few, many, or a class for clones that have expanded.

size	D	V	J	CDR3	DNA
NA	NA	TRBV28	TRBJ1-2	CASSLYGGYTF	TGTGCCAGCAGTTTATACGGGGGCTACACCTTC
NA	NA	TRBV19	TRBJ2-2	CASSLNTGELFF	TGTGCCAGTAGTTTAAACACCGGGGAGCTGTTTTTT
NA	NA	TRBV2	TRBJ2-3	CASSEPETGVTQYF	TGTGCCAGCAGTGAACCCGAAACGGGGGTTACGCAGTATTTT
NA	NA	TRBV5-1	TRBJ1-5	CASSRDINQPQHF	TGCGCCAGCAGCCGGGACATCAATCAGCCCCAGCATTTT
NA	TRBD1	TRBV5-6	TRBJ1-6	CASSLLRGTSPLHF	TGTGCCAGCAGCCTCCTCAGGGGGACCTCACCCCTCCACTTT
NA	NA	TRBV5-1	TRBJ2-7	CASSSSGLTSSYEQYF	TGCGCCAGCAGCTCCTCGGGACTTACCAGCTCCTACGAGCAGTACTTC
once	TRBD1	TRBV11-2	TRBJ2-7	CASRPTGGSYEQYF	TGTGCCAGCAGACCGACAGGGGGGTCCTACGAGCAGTACTTC
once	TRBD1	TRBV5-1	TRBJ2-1	CASSPTGGNEQFF	TGCGCCAGCAGCCCCACAGGGGGGAATGAGCAGTTCTTC
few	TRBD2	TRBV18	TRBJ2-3	CASSPNSGGDGTQYF	TGTGCCAGCTCACCAAACAGCGGGGGGGACGGTACGCAGTATTTT
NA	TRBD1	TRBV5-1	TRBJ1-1	CASSLAGQGTEAFF	TGCGCCAGCAGCTTGGCGGGACAGGGGACTGAAGCTTTCTTT
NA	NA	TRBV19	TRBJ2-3	CASSIEYQGTQYF	TGTGCCAGTAGTATAGAATATCAGGGTACGCAGTATTTT
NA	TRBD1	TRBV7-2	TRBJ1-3	CASSWQGGGNTIYF	TGTGCCAGCAGCTGGCAGGGGGGCGGAAACACCATATATTTT
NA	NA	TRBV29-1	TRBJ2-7	CSVVVGHDSSYEQYF	TGCAGCGTTGTAGTTGGACACGATAGCTCCTACGAGCAGTACTTC
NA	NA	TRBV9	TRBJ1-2	CASSTHTGTLWGYTF	TGTGCCAGCAGCACCCACACAGGGACGCTCTGGGGCTACACCTTC
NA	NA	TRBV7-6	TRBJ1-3	CASSFQQGISGNTIYF	TGTGCCAGCAGCTTCCAACAGGGAATTTCTGGAAACACCATATATTTT
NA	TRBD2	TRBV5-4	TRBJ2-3	CASSMRGGGDTQYF	TGTGCCAGCAGCATGCGGGGGGGCGGGGATACGCAGTATTTT
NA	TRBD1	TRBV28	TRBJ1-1	CASLILSGQGTEAFF	TGTGCCAGCCTTATACTCAGCGGACAGGGCACTGAAGCTTTCTTT
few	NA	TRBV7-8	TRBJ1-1	CASSLSVNTEAFF	TGTGCCAGCAGCTTATCCGTGAACACTGAAGCTTTCTTT
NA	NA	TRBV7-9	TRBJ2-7	CASSLGDNSYEQYF	TGTGCCAGCAGCTTAGGGGACAACTCCTACGAGCAGTACTTC
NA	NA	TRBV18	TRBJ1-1	CASSIQALNTEAFF	TGTGCCAGCTCAATACAGGCCCTGAACACTGAAGCTTTCTTT
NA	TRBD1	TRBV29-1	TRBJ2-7	CSVWTGTGAYEQYF	TGCAGCGTTTGGACCGGGACAGGGGCCTACGAGCAGTACTTC
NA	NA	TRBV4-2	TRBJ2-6	CASSPDGSSGANVLTF	TGTGCCAGCAGCCCCGATGGGAGCTCTGGGGCCAACGTCCTGACTTTC
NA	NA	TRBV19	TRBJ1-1	CASSLGGERRGTEAFF	TGTGCCAGTAGTCTCGGGGGGGAGCGTCGGGGCACTGAAGCTTTCTTT
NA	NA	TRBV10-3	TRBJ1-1	CAISEGATNTEAFF	TGTGCCATCAGTGAGGGGGCTACTAACACTGAAGCTTTCTTT
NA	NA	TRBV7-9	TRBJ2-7	CSSSTGSEQYF	TGTTCCAGCAGCACAGGGTCCGAGCAGTACTTC
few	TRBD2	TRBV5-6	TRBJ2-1	CASSRLAGDYNEQFF	TGTGCCAGCAGCAGGCTAGCGGGAGACTACAATGAGCAGTTCTTC
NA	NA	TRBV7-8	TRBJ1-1	CASSVLYTLRAFF	TGTGCCAGCAGCGTCTTATACACGCTTCGTGCTTTCTTT
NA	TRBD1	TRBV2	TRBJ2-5	CASTLTGGQETQYF	TGTGCCAGCACCCTTACAGGGGGACAAGAGACCCAGTACTTC
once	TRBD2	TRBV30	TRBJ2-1	CAWSLGGEYNEQFF	TGTGCCTGGAGTCTGGGAGGGGAATACAATGAGCAGTTCTTC
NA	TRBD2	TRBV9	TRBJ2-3	CASSPLSGNTDTQYF	TGTGCCAGCAGCCCACTTAGCGGGAACACAGATACGCAGTATTTT
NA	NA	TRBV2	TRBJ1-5	CASSGSRTNQPQHF	TGTGCCAGCAGTGGGTCCAGGACAAATCAGCCCCAGCATTTT
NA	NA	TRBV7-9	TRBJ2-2	CASSPKIGGGELFF	TGTGCCAGCAGCCCCAAAATCGGAGGCGGGGAGCTGTTTTTT
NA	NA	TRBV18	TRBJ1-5	CASSPQPYSNQPQHF	TGTGCCAGCTCACCACAGCCTTATAGCAATCAGCCCCAGCATTTT
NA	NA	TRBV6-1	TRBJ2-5	CASSEDRVRETQYF	TGTGCCAGCAGTGAAGACAGGGTCCGAGAGACCCAGTACTTC
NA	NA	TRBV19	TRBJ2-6	CASSPQGAGANVLTF	TGTGCCAGTAGTCCCCAGGGTGCTGGGGCCAACGTCCTGACTTTC
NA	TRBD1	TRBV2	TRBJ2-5	CASTGQGARETQYF	TGTGCCAGCACCGGACAGGGGGCGAGAGAGACCCAGTACTTC
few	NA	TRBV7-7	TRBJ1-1	CASSLNRDTEAFF	TGTGCTAGCAGCCTTAACCGGGACACTGAAGCTTTCTTT
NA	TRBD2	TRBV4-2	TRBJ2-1	CASSQTSGGRGGQFF	TGTGCCAGCAGCCAGACTAGCGGGGGGAGGGGAGGGCAGTTCTTC
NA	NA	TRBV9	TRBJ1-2	CASSASGGRGYTF	TGTGCCAGCAGCGCGAGCGGGGGGCGAGGCTACACCTTC
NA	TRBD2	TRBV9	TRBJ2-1	CASSRGRGDREQFF	TGTGCCAGCAGCCGCGGGAGGGGGGACCGTGAGCAGTTCTTC
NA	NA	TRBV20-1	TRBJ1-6	CSVSPPLHF	TGCAGTGTGAGCCCACCCCTCCACTTT
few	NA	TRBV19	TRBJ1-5	CASSLTQGANQPQHF	TGTGCCAGTAGTCTCACACAGGGAGCAAATCAGCCCCAGCATTTT
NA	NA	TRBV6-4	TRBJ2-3	CATGRGHQDTQYF	TGTGCCACCGGCCGGGGACATCAGGATACGCAGTATTTT
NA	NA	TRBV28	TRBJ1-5	CASSLDWRSNQPQHF	TGTGCCAGCAGTTTGGATTGGCGGAGCAATCAGCCCCAGCATTTT
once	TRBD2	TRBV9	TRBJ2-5	CASSAGTSGGEYF	TGTGCCAGCAGCGCTGGAACTAGCGGGGGGGAGTACTTC
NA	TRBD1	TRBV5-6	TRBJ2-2	CASSWGTGGYTGELFF	TGTGCCAGCAGCTGGGGGACAGGGGGATATACCGGGGAGCTGTTTTTT
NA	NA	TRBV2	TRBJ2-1	CASSDDGGEQFF	TGTGCCAGCAGTGATGATGGAGGTGAGCAGTTCTTC
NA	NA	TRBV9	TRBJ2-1	CASSVGDGDSYNEQFF	TGTGCCAGCAGCGTGGGCGACGGGGACTCCTACAATGAGCAGTTCTTC
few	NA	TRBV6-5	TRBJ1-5	CASSPTRGSNQPQHF	TGTGCCAGCAGCCCCACACGGGGGAGCAATCAGCCCCAGCATTTT
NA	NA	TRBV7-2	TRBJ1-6	CASSFLRDKGSVLHF	TGTGCCAGCAGCTTCCTGAGGGACAAAGGCTCGGTCCTCCACTTT
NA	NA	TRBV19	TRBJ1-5	CASRTRQNQPQHF	TGTGCCAGTAGAACCCGACAGAATCAGCCCCAGCATTTT
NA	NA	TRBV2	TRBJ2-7	CASSVASRAYEQYF	TGTGCCAGCAGTGTAGCTAGCCGCGCCTACGAGCAGTACTTC
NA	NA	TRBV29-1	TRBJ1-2	CSVDTGNDYGYTF	TGCAGCGTCGATACAGGAAACGACTATGGCTACACCTTC
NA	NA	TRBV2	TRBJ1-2	CASSYTGLSYTF	TGTGCCAGCAGCTACACAGGGTTGAGCTACACCTTC
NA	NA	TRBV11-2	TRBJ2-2	CASSRQVGATGELFF	TGTGCCAGCAGCCGCCAGGTGGGGGCCACCGGGGAGCTGTTTTTT
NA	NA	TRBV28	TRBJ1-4	CASSLSQGPLFF	TGTGCCAGCAGTTTATCGCAGGGCCCCCTATTTTTT
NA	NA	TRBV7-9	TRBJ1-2	CASSRGDYGYTF	TGTGCCAGCAGTAGGGGCGACTATGGCTACACCTTC
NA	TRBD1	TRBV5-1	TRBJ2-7	CASSLGTDGYEQYF	TGCGCCAGCAGCCTCGGGACAGACGGCTACGAGCAGTACTTC
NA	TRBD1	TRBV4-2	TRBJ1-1	CASSQGGQLMVNTEAFF	TGTGCCAGCAGCCAAGGGGGACAGCTGATGGTGAACACTGAAGCTTTCTTT